What follows is one T cell receptor beta chain and its context. TCRdb reprocessed the 5' RACE reads and keeps a single row for each CDR3 protein, giving no DNA. The table counts 500,000 to 700,000 distinct CDR3 sequences; approximately 4% lies in the top ten. The sample is drawn from a study of T cells expressing NK-cell markers. This CDR3 region has 14 residues. This receptor was identified in a man aged 18 to 30 in good health. The chain links TRBV12-3 or TRBV12-4 to TRBJ2-7; the D call of TRBD2 rests on TCRdb alone, since no DNA is present to check it. Specimen: blood T cells: a sorted CD56 or NKG2C T cell subset, CD4+ or CD8+ T cells, or bulk PBMC T cells (not recorded which). Here the CDR3 reads CASSLRAQGYEQYF.